The 5 T cell receptor beta chains below come from one sample, sequenced in a study of T cells in Graves' hyperthyroidism and ophthalmopathy. RNA transcripts were the template for amplifying TCR beta CDR3 regions. TCR CDR3 underwent first-round RT-PCR with the HTBI primer set. TCRdb used MiXCR to reprocess the multiplex PCR reads, holding one entry per CDR3 protein. The sample shows almost 500,000 distinct CDR3 sequences, about 20% of them seen only once. The sample consisted of blood. These receptors were taken from a woman in her seventies with Graves' ophthalmopathy.

The V call is TRBV20-1, the J call TRBJ2-5, with TRBD1 matching over 7 bases. With V trimmed by 4 bases and J by 1 base, 6 bases remained unmatched. CDR3 size: 14 residues. CDR1 is DFQATT and CDR2 is SNEGSKA in the germline V gene (reference sequence). The CDR3 spells CSAIGGRVQETQYF. CDR3 DNA: TGCAGTGCTATAGGGGGCCGGGTCCAAGAGACCCAGTACTTC.

The chain joins TRBV10-2 to TRBJ2-2; 8 bases align to TRBD2. This CDR3 has 18 amino acids. V lost 8 bases to trimming and J lost 5 bases; unmatched junction nucleotides: 19. CDR1 is WSHSY and CDR2 is SAAADI in the germline V gene. Here the CDR3 DNA reads TGCGCCAGCGGAGCCCCGGACCTCAAGCGGGGGCAAACCGGGGAGCTGTTTTTT. It codes for CASGAPDLKRGQTGELFF.

The chain joins TRBV19 to TRBJ2-1; 9 positions match TRBD2. The V segment lost 3 bases and the J segment 5 bases; nucleotides outside the gene matches: 5. CDR3 length: 15 amino acids. Germline lookup yields CDR1 LNHDA and CDR2 SQIVND (reference sequence). In DNA form, the CDR3 reads TGTGCCAGTAGTATCAGTAGCGGGGGCCACAATGAGCAGTTCTTC. This sequence encodes CASSISSGGHNEQFF.

This clonotype occurred many times. The chain employs TRBV7-9 and TRBJ2-7; D possibly corresponds to TRBD1 (6 bases). Between the trimmed V and J ends, which lost 5 bases and 2 bases, there was a span of 16 bases. The V gene's germline CDR1 is SEHNR and CDR2 FQNEAQ (reference sequence). The CDR3 has 15 amino acids. The CDR3, as DNA: TGTGCCAGCAGCGTATCCCAGGGGCGTCCCTACGAGCAGTACTTC. Protein product: CASSVSQGRPYEQYF.

V usage is TRBV5-1 and J usage is TRBJ2-1, with 13 bases matching TRBD2. This CDR3 region has 18 residues. With V trimmed by 3 bases and J by 0 bases, 6 bases remained unmatched. Per germline, CDR1 SGHRS and CDR2 YFSETQ. The CDR3 region is CASSSGLAGTVSYNEQFF. CDR3 DNA sequence: TGCGCCAGCAGCTCGGGACTAGCGGGGACGGTCTCCTACAATGAGCAGTTCTTC.